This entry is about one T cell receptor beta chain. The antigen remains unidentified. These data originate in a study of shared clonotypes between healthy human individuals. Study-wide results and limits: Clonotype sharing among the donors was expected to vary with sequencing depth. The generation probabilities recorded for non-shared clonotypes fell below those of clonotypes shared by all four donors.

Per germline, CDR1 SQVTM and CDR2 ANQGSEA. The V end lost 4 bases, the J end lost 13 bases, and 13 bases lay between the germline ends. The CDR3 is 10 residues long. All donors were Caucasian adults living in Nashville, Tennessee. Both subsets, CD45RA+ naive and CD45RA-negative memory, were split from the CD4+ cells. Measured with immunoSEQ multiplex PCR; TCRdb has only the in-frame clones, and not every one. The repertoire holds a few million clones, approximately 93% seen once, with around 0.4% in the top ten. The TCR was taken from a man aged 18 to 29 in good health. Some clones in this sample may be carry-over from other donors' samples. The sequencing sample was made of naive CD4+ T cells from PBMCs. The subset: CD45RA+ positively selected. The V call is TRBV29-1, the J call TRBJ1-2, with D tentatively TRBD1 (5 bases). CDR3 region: CSVGTNVGTF. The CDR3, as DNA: TGCAGCGTTGGGACAAATGTGGGCACCTTC.